Following are 18 T cell receptor beta chains from one sample sequenced in a study of persistence of HIV-infected CD4 T cells. These receptors have no known antigen. Sequencing used immunoSEQ version 4 in survey mode. Assay: immunoSEQ multiplex PCR; the TCRdb copy retains only in-frame clones and omits some. Among under 20,000 clones listed, roughly 60% were seen once. The stimulus was an HIV-1 Gag 15-mer peptide pool, 0.85 to 1 ug/peptide/mL. Responding CD4+ T cells were sorted by upregulation of both CD40 ligand and CD69. The sample consisted of CD4+ T cells sorted from PBMCs after 18-hour stimulation, taken from a patient who received antiretroviral therapy. Receptors originate from an adult woman with HIV who was CMV-seropositive.

The gene calls are TRBV10-1 and TRBJ1-4; unclear D gene. V lost 3 bases to trimming and J lost 9 bases, with 23 bases between them. CDR1 WNHNN and CDR2 SYGVQD come from the germline V gene (reference sequence). The CDR3 runs 17 residues. For the CDR3, the DNA is TGCGCCAGCAGTGATCGAGAAGGTAAACCCCTCAGTCAAAAACTGTTTTTT. It is translated as CASSDREGKPLSQKLFF.

The chain carries TRBV7-2 and TRBJ2-7, with 15 bases lining up with TRBD2. The ends lost 5 bases at V and 3 bases at J; junction bases unmatched: 14. Germline V lookup: CDR1 SGHTA, CDR2 FQGNSA. The CDR3 is made up of 19 amino acids. The chain's CDR3 is CASSRTSGGVDPSGYEQYF. In DNA, the CDR3 is TGTGCCAGCAGCAGGACTAGCGGGGGGGTCGACCCTAGCGGCTACGAGCAGTACTTC.

This clone was observed a single time. This sequence joins TRBV4-1 and TRBJ1-3; 7 bases fit TRBD1. The junction had 11 bases not matched to a gene; V was cut back by 4 bases and J by 8 bases. Germline-derived CDR1 and CDR2 are MGHRA and YSYEKL. The CDR3 extends over 15 amino acids. Written as DNA, the CDR3 is TGCGCCAGCAGCCGGGGAGACAGGGAGTTAGACACCATATATTTT. Amino acids: CASSRGDRELDTIYF.

This clone occurred a few times. V is TRBV5-1 and J is TRBJ1-1; maybe TRBD1 (5 bases). V was pared by 4 bases and J by 4 bases, with 20 bases between. Germline V CDR1 and CDR2: SGHRS, YFSETQ. CDR3 length equals 16 residues. The CDR3 nucleotides read TGCGCCAGCAGCCACAAAGGGAAATTGGGGGGCACTGAAGCTTTCTTT. Its protein product is CASSHKGKLGGTEAFF.

The chain couples TRBV20-1 to TRBJ2-3; D is possibly TRBD2 (7 bases). V was trimmed by 3 bases and J by 7 bases, leaving 17 bases between them. The germline V gene has CDR1 DFQATT and CDR2 SNEGSKA (reference sequence). The CDR3 runs to 14 residues. CDR3 in DNA: TGCAGTGCTAGTAACAGGGTCGGGGGGAATACGCAGTATTTT. This translates into CSASNRVGGNTQYF.

This sequence joins TRBV5-4 and TRBJ2-3; D possibly matches TRBD1 or TRBD2 (5 bases each). The germline gives CDR1 SGHNT, CDR2 YYREEE (reference sequence). V dropped 3 bases and J dropped 3 bases, with 17 bases sitting between them. CDR3 length equals 16 residues. The CDR3 spells CASSSPALWGTDTQYF. CDR3 DNA: TGTGCCAGCAGCTCCCCGGCCCTTTGGGGGACAGATACGCAGTATTTT.

This clone occurred a few times. This sequence joins TRBV19 and TRBJ1-2; D might be TRBD1 (5 bases). The CDR3 totals 13 residues. V lost 7 bases and J lost 5, with 14 bases in between. Germline V CDR1 and CDR2: LNHDA, SQIVND (reference sequence). In DNA, the CDR3 is TGTGCCAGTAAAGACCGGGACTTATATGGCTACACCTTC. Its translation: CASKDRDLYGYTF.

Written as DNA, the CDR3 is TGTGCCAGCAGCCAAGGACAGAACTATGGCTACACCTTC. As protein: CASSQGQNYGYTF. The rearrangement joins TRBV7-3 to TRBJ1-2; TRBD1 is a possible D gene (6 bases). Trimming cost V 5 bases and J 2 bases, with 9 bases left between them. Per germline, CDR1 SGHTA and CDR2 FQGTGA. The CDR3 totals 13 residues.

The gene calls are TRBV5-4 and TRBJ2-2; weak D call: TRBD1 (5 bases). The length of the CDR3 is 16 residues. Deletions cut 0 bases from V and 2 bases from J, with 11 bases between. In germline, CDR1 is SGHNT, CDR2 YYREEE (reference sequence). The CDR3 sequence: CASSLGSGQNTGELFF. Written as DNA, the CDR3 is TGTGCCAGCAGCTTGGGATCTGGACAAAACACCGGGGAGCTGTTTTTT.

This chain links TRBV6-1 with TRBJ1-2; TRBD1 matches at 10 bases. Per germline, CDR1 MNHNS and CDR2 SASEGT. The CDR3 extends over 15 amino acids. V gave up 0 bases and J gave up 8 bases; unmatched junction bases: 6. This CDR3 reads CASSEARTGGWGYTF. The DNA of the CDR3 is TGTGCCAGCAGTGAAGCGCGGACAGGGGGATGGGGCTACACCTTC.

The rearrangement uses TRBV5-1 and TRBJ2-7, with TRBD1 matching over 8 bases. Germline V gene sequence: CDR1 SGHRS, CDR2 YFSETQ. Trimming at V came to 4 bases and at J to 6 bases, leaving 6 bases not matched to a gene. The CDR3 runs to 13 residues. CDR3 in amino acids: CASSDYQGAEQYF. DNA of the CDR3: TGCGCCAGCAGCGATTACCAGGGGGCCGAGCAGTACTTC.

V usage is TRBV5-1 and J usage is TRBJ1-1, with 10 bases lining up with TRBD1. V gave up 7 bases and J gave up 1 base; unmatched junction bases: 10. The CDR3 is made up of 16 amino acids. The germline V gene encodes CDR1 SGHRS and CDR2 YFSETQ. CDR3 DNA sequence: TGCGCCAGCGGATCGACAGGGGGCGCTGAGAACACTGAAGCTTTCTTT. It is translated as CASGSTGGAENTEAFF.

A few counts support this clone. The chain links TRBV4-1 to TRBJ2-2; either TRBD1 or TRBD2 may fit D (6 bases each). V lost 3 bases to trimming and J lost 7 bases, with 9 bases between them. The length of the CDR3 is 13 residues. Per germline, CDR1 MGHRA and CDR2 YSYEKL. DNA for the CDR3: TGCGCCAGCAGCCAGGAGGGGGTCGGGGAGCTGTTTTTT. It specifies CASSQEGVGELFF.

The rearrangement links TRBV2 to TRBJ1-2; possible D gene TRBD1, 5 bases. Trimming pared 4 bases from V and 2 bases from J, leaving 8 bases between. This CDR3 region has 13 residues. Germline CDR1 reads SNHLY; CDR2 reads FYNNEI. The CDR3 region has the DNA TGTGCCAGCAGTGCTTCAGGGAACTATGGCTACACCTTC. This encodes CASSASGNYGYTF.

V gene TRBV2 combines with J gene TRBJ2-4, with D perhaps TRBD1 or TRBD2 (5 bases each). V shed 4 bases and J shed 0 bases, with 13 bases lying between them. This CDR3 region has 16 residues. Germline lookup yields CDR1 SNHLY and CDR2 FYNNEI. The CDR3 DNA sequence: TGTGCCAGCAGTGGTGGGCCGGGGCTAGCCAAAAACATTCAGTACTTC. This codes for CASSGGPGLAKNIQYF. Full variable domain (missing parts from reference TRBV2 and TRBJ2-4): EPEVTQTPSHQVTQMGQEVILRCVPISNHLYFYWYRQILGQKVEFLVSFYNNEISEKSEIFDDQFSVERPDGSNFTLKIRSTKLEDSAMYFCASSGGPGLAKNIQYFGAGTRLSVL.

The chain has TRBV9 and TRBJ1-1; the D is unclear. CDR3 length equals 13 residues. Germline loops: CDR1 SGDLS, CDR2 YYNGEE. Trimming removed 1 base from V and 4 bases from J, with 8 bases in between. For the CDR3, the DNA is TGTGCCAGCAGCGTAACGTCGGGCACTGAAGCTTTCTTT. This gives the protein CASSVTSGTEAFF.

The chain is built from TRBV18 and TRBJ1-1; D is unclear. Per germline, CDR1 KGHSH and CDR2 LQKENI. Trimming left V 2 bases short and J 5 bases short, with 6 bases between. The CDR3 is 12 amino acids. CDR3: CASSPLGTEAFF. In DNA form, the CDR3 reads TGTGCCAGCTCACCATTAGGAACTGAAGCTTTCTTT.

The chain has TRBV5-4 and TRBJ2-3; TRBD2 aligns across 11 bases. Germline loops: CDR1 SGHNT, CDR2 YYREEE (reference sequence). J was trimmed by 14 bases and V by 3 bases; bases with no gene match: 11. This CDR3 comprises 14 residues. The DNA of the CDR3 is TGTGCCAGCAGCTCGGGACTAGCGGAGGGCACGGGGTATTTT. The encoded protein is CASSSGLAEGTGYF.